Sequencing of this T cell receptor beta chain was carried out in a study of blood T cell repertoires in COVID-19. Across the whole study: The United States, Italy and Spain were the sources of the acute and convalescent COVID-19 samples.

Using immunoSEQ multiplex PCR, the repertoire was profiled, and TCRdb retains in-frame clones only, with some absent. Of 490,000 or so clones in the sample, roughly nine tenths were seen once. Recruits, aged roughly 18 to 90 years, lived in about two dozen US areas. Participant-reported clinical history was the basis for cohort assignment. Recovered status applied to Cohort 3 donors who had two consecutive negative PCRs. It also applied to those with clearance or with symptom resolution. The germline V gene encodes CDR1 SGHAT and CDR2 FQNNGV. V lost 8 bases and J lost 4; bases outside the gene matches: 7. The CDR3 runs 13 residues.

This TCR was recovered from a woman aged 60-75 years who had recovered from COVID-19. The genes are TRBV11-2 and TRBJ1-1; 7 bases map to TRBD1. Specimen: PBMCs or T cells enriched from blood (not recorded which). CDR3 DNA sequence: TGTGCCAGCTTGAGGGGGCCGGGCACTGAAGCTTTCTTT. The encoded protein is CASLRGPGTEAFF.